This T cell receptor (beta chain) was sequenced in a study of blood T cell repertoires in COVID-19. Sequenced by immunoSEQ multiplex PCR; TCRdb stores in-frame clones only, minus some. This table has about 250,000 clones, almost 90% appearing once. The TCR was taken from an older woman with COVID-19, enrolled during active disease. The sequenced material came from peripheral blood.

The CDR3 spells CASSISPGFHSGNTIYF. CDR3 nucleotides: TGTGCCAGTAGTATCTCCCCCGGGTTCCACTCTGGAAACACCATATATTTT. The chain joins TRBV19 to TRBJ1-3; no firm D call. The CDR3 extends over 17 amino acids. Germline V gene data show CDR1 as LNHDA and CDR2 as SQIVND (reference sequence). V lost 3 bases to trimming and J lost 0 bases, with 15 bases between them.